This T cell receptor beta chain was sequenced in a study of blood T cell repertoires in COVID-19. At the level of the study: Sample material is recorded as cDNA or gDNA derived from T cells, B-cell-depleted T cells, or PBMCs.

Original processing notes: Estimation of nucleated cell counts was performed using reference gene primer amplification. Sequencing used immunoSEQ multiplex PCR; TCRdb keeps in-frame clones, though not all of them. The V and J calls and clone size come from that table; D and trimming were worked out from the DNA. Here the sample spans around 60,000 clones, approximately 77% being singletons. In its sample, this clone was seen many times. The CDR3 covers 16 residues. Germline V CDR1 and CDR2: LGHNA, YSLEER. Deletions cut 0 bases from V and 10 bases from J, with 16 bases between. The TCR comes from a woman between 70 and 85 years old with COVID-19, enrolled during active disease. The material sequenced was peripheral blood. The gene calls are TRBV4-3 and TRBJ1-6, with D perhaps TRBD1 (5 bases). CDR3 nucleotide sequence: TGCGCCAGCAGCCAAGATGGAACAGGCTCCTACTCACCCCTCCACTTT. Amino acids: CASSQDGTGSYSPLHF.